This is a list of T cell receptor beta chains from one sample in a study of blood T cell repertoires in COVID-19. Clones were read by immunoSEQ multiplex PCR, and TCRdb kept only the in-frame ones, dropping some. The sample includes about 140,000 clones, approximately 90% of them seen just once. Specimen: peripheral blood. Receptors originate from a woman older than 75 with acute or convalescent COVID-19. Both conserved end residues are part of each CDR3. The D gene is left open where the match is weak.

TRBJ1-5 | TRBD1 | TRBV19 | 14 | CASSSGGSNQPQHF | TGTGCCAGTAGTTCAGGGGGGAGCAATCAGCCCCAGCATTTT
TRBJ2-3 | TRBD2 | TRBV7-9 | 15 | CASSLVLASSDTQYF | TGTGCCAGCAGCTTAGTACTAGCGAGCTCAGATACGCAGTATTTT
TRBJ2-5 | TRBD1 | TRBV5-1 | 16 | CASSSVNRGFQETQYF | TGCGCCAGCAGCTCCGTCAACAGGGGCTTTCAAGAGACCCAGTACTTC
TRBJ1-2 | TRBD1 | TRBV19 | 13 | CASSFSDRGGYTF | TGTGCCAGTAGTTTTTCAGACAGGGGTGGCTACACCTTC
TRBJ1-1 | TRBD1 | TRBV12-5 | 15 | CASGSGQGLNTEAFF | TGTGCTAGTGGTTCAGGACAGGGTTTGAACACTGAAGCTTTCTTT
TRBJ1-6 | NA | TRBV5-1 | 17 | CASSPGQQSSYNSPLHF | TGCGCCAGCAGCCCTGGACAGCAGAGCTCCTATAATTCACCCCTCCACTTT
TRBJ1-2 | TRBD1 | TRBV5-1 | 15 | CASSPTGQLVYGYTF | TGCGCCAGCAGCCCAACGGGACAGCTGGTGTATGGCTACACCTTC
TRBJ2-1 | NA | TRBV5-1 | 16 | CASSLGAAQAYNEQFF | TGCGCCAGCAGCTTGGGGGCAGCTCAGGCCTACAATGAGCAGTTCTTC
TRBJ2-7 | NA | TRBV18 | 13 | CASSPGQHLEQYF | TGTGCCAGCTCACCTGGACAACATCTCGAGCAGTACTTC
TRBJ1-3 | NA | TRBV9 | 14 | CASSGQLSGNTIYF | TGTGCCAGCAGCGGACAACTCTCTGGAAACACCATATATTTT
TRBJ1-6 | NA | TRBV12-3/TRBV12-4 | 13 | CASATTGNSPLHF | TGTGCCAGCGCCACTACAGGGAATTCACCCCTCCACTTT
TRBJ2-7 | NA | TRBV5-1 | 15 | CASSLAAGSAYEQYF | TGCGCCAGCAGCTTGGCTGCAGGGTCAGCCTACGAGCAGTACTTC